This is a list of T cell receptor beta chains from one sample in a study of breast tumors, draining lymph nodes, adjacent tissues. TCRdb passed the multiplex PCR reads through MiXCR, listing each CDR3 protein once. Of tens of thousands of distinct CDR3 sequences in the sample, approximately 30% are singletons; the top ten hold over 6.5%. The sequencing sample was made of axillary lymph node tissue. All receptors come from a female donor with breast cancer. Some clones in this sample may be carry-over from other donors' samples. Both conserved end residues are part of each CDR3. A D gene is named only where the DNA matches it firmly. A row's size may be missing; if present it is once, few, many or a size class.

D gene	V gene	J gene	clone size	CDR3 protein	CDR3 DNA
-	TRBV19	TRBJ2-3	many	CASSTDRFGDTQYF	TGTGCCAGTAGTACCGACCGATTTGGGGATACGCAGTATTTT
TRBD2	TRBV18	TRBJ2-3	-	CASSPYGTIWTDTQYF	TGTGCCAGCTCACCATACGGGACTATTTGGACAGATACGCAGTATTTT
-	TRBV5-1	TRBJ2-1	many	CASSLSRVGNYNEQFF	TGCGCCAGCAGCTTGTCTCGGGTGGGGAATTACAATGAGCAGTTCTTC
TRBD1	TRBV12-3/TRBV12-4	TRBJ1-2	-	CASTEGQANYGYTF	TGTGCCAGCACTGAGGGACAGGCTAACTATGGCTACACCTTC
TRBD1	TRBV30	TRBJ1-1	few	CAWSVQGATEAFF	TGTGCCTGGAGTGTACAGGGGGCCACTGAAGCTTTCTTT
-	TRBV11-2	TRBJ1-6	-	CASSPDRGTLHF	TGTGCCAGCAGCCCCGACAGAGGAACCCTCCACTTT
TRBD1	TRBV3-1	TRBJ1-2	many	CASSPGQGLMDGYTF	TGTGCCAGCAGCCCAGGACAGGGCTTAATGGATGGCTACACCTTC
TRBD1	TRBV29-1	TRBJ2-7	many	CSEGQGSSVRVHEQYF	TGCAGCGAAGGACAGGGAAGCAGCGTACGGGTTCACGAGCAGTACTTC
-	TRBV20-1	TRBJ1-2	once	CSASVANYGYTF	TGCAGTGCTAGCGTGGCTAACTATGGCTACACCTTC
-	TRBV20-1	TRBJ2-6	many	CSARDGATGTGANVLTF	TGCAGTGCTAGAGATGGGGCCACAGGGACTGGGGCCAACGTCCTGACTTTC
-	TRBV6-2/TRBV6-3	TRBJ2-5	many	CASSDALAPETQYF	TGTGCCAGCAGCGATGCACTAGCTCCGGAGACCCAGTACTTC